The present entry profiles one T cell receptor (beta chain) with its context. Its antigen is as yet unknown. This sample is part of a study of T-cell memory formation after mild COVID-19. Study-wide background: Largely, TCR clusters stayed within a single donor.

Notes on the study in general: Prior to infection, memory already included some responding clones, suggesting cross-reactive memory joined. Later expanders leaned CD4+, whereas clones that contracted between day 15 and 85 were balanced CD4/CD8.

The CDR3 length is 14 residues. Trimming cost V 6 bases and J 1 base, with 13 bases left between them. Germline V CDR1 and CDR2: SGHRS, YFSETQ. Sample barcodes and UMIs were carried by the TCR alpha and TCR beta cDNA libraries that 5'RACE generated with constant-segment primers. TCRdb recomputed calls from the 5' RACE reads with MiXCR, one row per CDR3 protein. The data hold 340,000 or so distinct CDR3 sequences, with 10% to 15% observed a single time. V is TRBV5-1 and J is TRBJ1-1; no clear D. The receptor comes from a young man who had mild COVID-19 (a few samples of this study predate the infection). Cell type and time point are not known. Sequencing input: PBMCs or a T cell subset sorted from them (not recorded which). The CDR3 sequence is CASNWAVRNTEAFF. The CDR3 DNA sequence: TGCGCCAGCAACTGGGCAGTCAGGAACACTGAAGCTTTCTTT.